Listed below are T cell receptor beta chains from one sample, sequenced in a study of blood T cell repertoires in COVID-19. Libraries were prepared by immunoSEQ multiplex PCR; TCRdb keeps only in-frame clonotypes and omits some of them. The sample holds about 32,000 clones, approximately 93% seen once. The sample comprised peripheral blood. The receptors come from a man in his 60s with acute or convalescent COVID-19. CDR3s leave out the opening cysteine and the closing phenylalanine or tryptophan.

v_call	j_call	cdr3_aa
TRBV3-1/TRBV3-2	TRBJ1-1	ASSPGQPNTEAF
TRBV5-1	TRBJ2-2	ASSFNNRNTGELF
TRBV19	TRBJ2-5	ASSSRVVAGVRLETQY
TRBV19	TRBJ2-1	ASRLAGDNEQF
TRBV9	TRBJ1-4	ASSDSFNEKLF
TRBV4-2	TRBJ1-6	ASSQGSTGGRSPLH
TRBV2	TRBJ2-2	ASSLGQGDTGELF
TRBV29-1	TRBJ1-2	SVEPDRGVGGYT
TRBV11-1	TRBJ2-3	ASSQNSQSTDTQY
TRBV5-8	TRBJ2-1	ASSSPRQGADEQF
TRBV27	TRBJ1-5	ASSSLPLNQPQH
TRBV6-5	TRBJ1-3	ASTVTWATY
TRBV29-1	TRBJ1-1	SVGGLTNTEAF
TRBV6-6	TRBJ2-6	ASSLTGSGANVLT
TRBV11-2	TRBJ2-1	ASSLVREQV
TRBV7-2	TRBJ2-2	ASSRRGPSNTGELF
TRBV7-8	TRBJ1-1	ASSHSAITEAF
TRBV28	TRBJ2-5	ASSLTGWAETQY
TRBV28	TRBJ1-4	ASSFAVETNEKLF
TRBV7-9	TRBJ2-1	ARESGKNEQF
TRBV7-3	TRBJ2-2	ASSLTSGISTGELF
TRBV18	TRBJ2-2	ASSPRGRVNTGELF
TRBV30	TRBJ1-2	AWSVGQVVGYGYT
TRBV19	TRBJ2-2	ASSIIGQGIGELF
TRBV5-1	TRBJ2-5	ASSFAGQETQY
TRBV4-2	TRBJ2-1	ASSPGGPPSSYNEQF
TRBV7-3	TRBJ1-1	ASSWDRAAEAF
TRBV14	TRBJ2-2	ASSRVRDMGTGELF
TRBV11-2	TRBJ1-3	ASSLSSPGHGNTIY
TRBV9	TRBJ1-1	ASSVGDRRKNTEAF
TRBV29-1	TRBJ2-2	SVGDRVDTGELF
TRBV11-3	TRBJ2-5	ASSLGPRRETQY
TRBV4-1	TRBJ1-2	ASSRQTGDNYGYT
TRBV12-3/TRBV12-4	TRBJ1-1	ASRRGGTEAF
TRBV3-1/TRBV3-2	TRBJ1-1	ASSPGTAEAF
TRBV4-2	TRBJ1-4	ASSQDRYEKLF
TRBV28	TRBJ2-5	ASSLKGAGGRTQY
TRBV9	TRBJ2-7	ASSVSGSGSSYEQY